The rows below give T cell receptor beta chains drawn from one sample of a study of response to subunit inactivated influenza vaccine. TCRdb re-derived calls from the RT-PCR reads in MiXCR, one entry per CDR3 protein. The sample yields 550,000 to 650,000 distinct CDR3 sequences, about 10% seen once. Sequencing was performed on PBMCs from blood, taken on the day of vaccination. The receptors derive from a man between 45 and 60 years old who received an inactivated influenza vaccine. The CDR3 runs from the conserved cysteine through the conserved F or W. The D gene is left open where the match is weak. Some rows have no size entry. The others give once, few or many, or a class for an expanded clone.

size	V	D	J	DNA	CDR3
few	TRBV14	NA	TRBJ1-4	TGTGCCAGCAGCCGAGGGAGTAATGAAAAACTGTTTTTT	CASSRGSNEKLFF
NA	TRBV4-2	NA	TRBJ1-5	TGTGCCAGCAGCCAATCGATACAGACAAGCAATCAGCCCCAGCATTTT	CASSQSIQTSNQPQHF
NA	TRBV11-3	NA	TRBJ2-1	TGTGCCAGCAGCTTACGACCAACTAAGATGGGTAACAATGAGCAGTTCTTC	CASSLRPTKMGNNEQFF
many	TRBV4-3	NA	TRBJ2-2	TGCGCCAGCAGCCAAGGACTAGTTTACACCGGGGAGCTGTTTTTT	CASSQGLVYTGELFF
few	TRBV7-2	NA	TRBJ2-1	TGTGCCAGCAGCTTGTACGGGGGCCAGTACAATGAGCAGTTCTTC	CASSLYGGQYNEQFF
few	TRBV20-1	NA	TRBJ2-7	TGCAGTGCTAGTAGCGGAGACAGCTCCTACGAGCAGTACTTC	CSASSGDSSYEQYF
few	TRBV12-3/TRBV12-4	NA	TRBJ2-7	TGTGCCAGCAGCTTCGACAGAGACGAGCAGTACTTC	CASSFDRDEQYF
many	TRBV5-1	TRBD2	TRBJ2-1	TGCGCCAGCAGCTTGTGGGCGGGGGATTCCTACAATGAGCAGTTCTTC	CASSLWAGDSYNEQFF
NA	TRBV12-3/TRBV12-4	TRBD1	TRBJ2-7	TGTGCCAGCAGTCAGACAGGGAAAACCTCCTACGAGCAGTACTTC	CASSQTGKTSYEQYF
NA	TRBV6-1	TRBD2	TRBJ2-4	TGTGCCACCTCCCGGGGGGGTAGCGGAACCAAAAACATTCAGTACTTC	CATSRGGSGTKNIQYF
NA	TRBV11-2	NA	TRBJ2-1	TGTGCCAGCAGCCAGTGGGTCGGGGGAAACCACAATGAGCAGTTCTTC	CASSQWVGGNHNEQFF
NA	TRBV5-4	NA	TRBJ2-2	TGTGCCATCGCGAACGGCCCGGGGGAGCTGTTTTTT	CAIANGPGELFF
few	TRBV7-2	NA	TRBJ1-4	TGTGCCAGCAGCCCAGGCGGGGGTGGTGAAAAACTGTTTTTT	CASSPGGGGEKLFF
few	TRBV4-1	NA	TRBJ2-2	TGCGCCAGCAGCCAAGAGGCCTTTCCCGGTAACACCGGGGAGCTGTTTTTT	CASSQEAFPGNTGELFF
few	TRBV28	TRBD2	TRBJ2-7	TGTGCCAGCAGCCCCCCGTTGGCGGGGGTAGCCTACGAGCAGTACTTC	CASSPPLAGVAYEQYF
few	TRBV28	TRBD2	TRBJ2-1	TGTGCCAGCAGTCCCCCGTTAGCGGGAGTATCCTACAATGAGCAGTTCTTC	CASSPPLAGVSYNEQFF
few	TRBV28	TRBD2	TRBJ2-1	TGTGCCAGCAGTCCCCCCGGACTAGCGGGAGTGTCGGGGAATGAGCAGTTCTTC	CASSPPGLAGVSGNEQFF
NA	TRBV12-3/TRBV12-4	NA	TRBJ1-3	TGTGCCAGCGACAACCCGAGCAGGGCTGGAAACACCATATATTTT	CASDNPSRAGNTIYF
NA	TRBV7-9	TRBD1	TRBJ2-1	TGTGCCAGCAGCACGACAGGGGGAAATGAGCAGTTCTTC	CASSTTGGNEQFF
NA	TRBV3-1	TRBD2	TRBJ2-1	TGTGCCAGCAGCCAAGTCCTTAGCGGGGGGGGTGAGCAGTTCTTC	CASSQVLSGGGEQFF
many	TRBV20-1	NA	TRBJ2-5	TGCAGTGTCCGGCGAGGGCGAGAGACCCAGTACTTC	CSVRRGRETQYF
NA	TRBV7-7	TRBD2	TRBJ2-5	TGTGCTAGCAGCACGGGACTATTGAAGGAGACCCAGTACTTC	CASSTGLLKETQYF
few	TRBV10-3	NA	TRBJ2-5	TGTGCCATCAGTGACGGGGGGCGGTACCAAGAGACCCAGTACTTC	CAISDGGRYQETQYF
NA	TRBV6-2/TRBV6-3	TRBD2	TRBJ2-3	TGTGCCAGCAGTTACGATCTAGCGGGCGGCACAGATACGCAGTATTTT	CASSYDLAGGTDTQYF
NA	TRBV6-5	NA	TRBJ2-2	TGTGCCAGCAGTTACCGTACAGGGACCGGGGAGCTGTTTTTT	CASSYRTGTGELFF
NA	TRBV4-3	NA	TRBJ2-1	TGCGCCAGCAGCCAAGGATCGGGAGCACACAATGAGCAGTTCTTC	CASSQGSGAHNEQFF
few	TRBV5-1	NA	TRBJ2-7	TGCGCCAGCACCCCGGGGAGACAGGACCGTATTTTTTACGAGCAGTACTTC	CASTPGRQDRIFYEQYF
few	TRBV29-1	NA	TRBJ2-1	TGCAGCGTTGCATCGCCCAGGGGCACGTTATTAGGAAATGAGCAGTTCTTC	CSVASPRGTLLGNEQFF
NA	TRBV11-1	NA	TRBJ1-2	TGTGCCAGCAGCTTCGCAGGGCGTGAGAACTATGGCTACACCTTC	CASSFAGRENYGYTF
NA	TRBV12-3/TRBV12-4	TRBD1	TRBJ1-2	TGTGCCAGCAGCGGAGGACAGGGCTTCACCTTC	CASSGGQGFTF
many	TRBV6-2/TRBV6-3	NA	TRBJ1-1	TGTGCCAGCAGCCGACTTAGACAGCGGATTGTGAACACTGAAGCTTTCTTT	CASSRLRQRIVNTEAFF
few	TRBV7-9	TRBD1	TRBJ2-4	TGTGCCAGCAGCTTTTCTGGACAGGGACCCACCAAAAACATTCAGTACTTC	CASSFSGQGPTKNIQYF
few	TRBV12-3/TRBV12-4	NA	TRBJ2-2	TGTGCCAGCAGCCCTGGGGTTGGGGGTAACACCGGGGAGCTGTTTTTT	CASSPGVGGNTGELFF
NA	TRBV2	NA	TRBJ2-2	TGTGCCAGCAGTGAACTGCCGATAGGGGCCGGGGAGCTGTTTTTT	CASSELPIGAGELFF
NA	TRBV20-1	TRBD2	TRBJ2-1	TGCAGTGCTAGTCGACTAGCGGGGGTTCTAGGTGCGCAGTTCTTC	CSASRLAGVLGAQFF
many	TRBV21-1	NA	TRBJ2-7	TGTGCCAGCATGGGTGGTAGCGGGGCCGTTTCCTACGAGCAGTACTTC	CASMGGSGAVSYEQYF
few	TRBV27	TRBD2	TRBJ2-5	TGTGCCAGCAGCCAGTGGAGCGGGATGATACAAGAGACCCAGTACTTC	CASSQWSGMIQETQYF